This T cell receptor (beta chain) was recorded in a study of T cells in tumors after PD-1 blockade (dated by TCRdb to between 2018 and 2021). Some background on the complete study: Prior checkpoint blockade, systemic immunosuppressant use, and recent radiotherapy or other anti-cancer therapy within 4 weeks were grounds for patient exclusion. To compare clonotypes in blood and tumor, bulk TCR sequencing was done on 10 peripheral blood samples taken from roughly 5 patients. Using site-matched tumors from BCC or SCC patients sampled before and after anti-PD-1 therapy, the study carried out paired single-cell RNA and TCR sequencing. While on anti-PD-1 treatment, some of the patients also continued taking daily vismodegib 150 mg. Pembrolizumab 200 mg every 3 weeks or cemiplimab 350 mg every 2 weeks was administered to patients. RECIST version 1.1 was used to evaluate clinical response. On average, peripheral blood samples yielded 40,000 or so unique clonotypes and 100,000 to 140,000 TCR templates (range roughly 21,000-270,000). Broad study findings and their caveats: The source of novel T cell clones was not identified and could include lymphoid organs or rare unexpanded clones within the tumor or its periphery. About two fifths of tumor TCR clonotypes were detected in blood, and some novel exhausted tumor clones were observed in pre-treatment blood, which was taken as suggesting peripheral recruitment.

The immunoSEQ platform was used to carry out deep TCRbeta sequencing. The authors' pipeline ran thus. Only productive rearrangements were exported from the immunoSEQ Analyzer for further analysis. Bulk TCRbeta clonotypes were assigned T cell phenotypes by matching to single-cell RNA+TCR-seq clones sharing the same TCRbeta sequence. Clone enrichment in tumor was calculated as tumor frequency divided by PBMC frequency from bulk TCR sequencing. GLIPH was used to sort TCRs into specificity groups, which are clusters of distinct TCRs that likely recognize common antigens through shared CDR3 motifs. In TCRdb, the immuneACCESS table is reduced to in-frame sequences with V and J assigned. These tables do not hold every clone; where another copy was compared, an unresolved V gene accounts for under half, and the others remain unexplained. The V and J calls and clone size were taken over from that table, and D and trimming were inferred from the DNA. This sample lists about 63,000 clones; roughly 70% were detected once. The ten largest account for about 4.5% of the sample.

Read against the paper, the sample's time point label means: after anti-PD-1 therapy. Genomic DNA extracted from tumor biopsies or peripheral blood was used for bulk TCRbeta sequencing, with input ranging from about 600 ng to 6,500 ng. All patients had histologically proven advanced or metastatic basal or squamous cell carcinoma and were poor candidates for surgical resection. Of the approximately ten patients in the basal cell carcinoma cohort, about eight underwent bulk tumor TCR sequencing. This clone was counted between two and nine times. Its antigen is unknown. No per-base quality is available; no much larger clone lies one base away. From the cysteine through the phenylalanine, the CDR3 covers 14 amino acids. The entry retains the CDR3 DNA only, 42 bases that are in frame from base 1. CDR1 and CDR2 were assigned from the germline V gene (reference sequence) as GTSNPN and SVGIG. V lost 3 bases and J lost 4 bases; the stretch between them is 15 bases long.

Rearrangement joined TRBV30 to TRBJ1-2, and TRBD1 may be the D gene, going by 6 matching bases. The sequence was obtained from a human donor with basal cell carcinoma. Material: PBMCs, obtained after anti-PD-1 treatment. The CDR3 protein: CAWRETDRIYGYTF. The DNA sequence is as follows: TGTGCCTGGAGGGAAACCGACAGGATCTATGGCTACACCTTC.